This T cell receptor (beta chain) was recorded in a study of immune heterogeneity within non-small cell lung tumors. V was pared by 2 bases and J by 0 bases, with 12 bases between. This CDR3 has 16 amino acids. Germline-derived CDR1 and CDR2 are SGDLS and YYNGEE. Sample share makes this clonotype medium-sized (0.01 to 0.1%). It was a multiplex PCR that amplified TCR beta CDR3, with 32 V and 13 J primers. TCRdb redid the calling of the multiplex PCR reads with MiXCR, one entry per CDR3 protein. Among 5,000 or so distinct CDR3 sequences listed, around 19% were seen once. Bulk tumor genomic DNA constituted the template, at approximately 600 ng per sample. Each primary tumor yielded several biopsies, collected far apart from one another at surgery. Patients underwent curative surgery for untreated, newly diagnosed non-small cell lung cancer.

Sequenced sample: lung tumor tissue. V gene TRBV9 combines with J gene TRBJ2-1; TRBD1 might be the D (6 bases). The origin of this receptor is a man aged 40-49 years with non-small cell lung cancer. The CDR3 region is CASSVTDSNSYNEQFF. Here the CDR3 DNA reads TGTGCCAGCAGCGTGACGGACAGCAACTCCTACAATGAGCAGTTCTTC.